The sequence of this T cell receptor beta chain was determined in a study of cytomegalovirus exposure and HLA in healthy donors. The CDR3 is 15 amino acids. Looked up from germline, CDR1 is MNHNY and CDR2 is SVGAGI (reference sequence). V was trimmed by 0 bases and J by 8 bases, leaving 16 bases between them. Study-level points and caveats: It was reported in a later analysis that an Asian-associated ancestry cluster showed fewer N-insertions than the roughly 660-donor mean.

The study ran its PCR with 60 Vbeta and 13 Jbeta primers. The protocol was immunoSEQ multiplex PCR, while the TCRdb copy is restricted to in-frame clones and leaves out a portion. Found here are around 200,000 clones, roughly 84% of them singletons; the top ten hold approximately 2.4%. As for this clone: Its antigen remains unidentified.

The chain couples TRBV6-6 to TRBJ1-2; D remains ambiguous. This receptor was taken from a woman in her forties or fifties in good health and CMV-seropositive. What was sequenced was PBMCs. The CDR3 region has the DNA TGTGCCAGCAGTTACTCGATAAGCCCTAGAGGAGGCTACACCTTC. Its translation: CASSYSISPRGGYTF.